Listed below are T cell receptor beta chains from one sample, sequenced in a study of blood T cell repertoires in COVID-19. TCRdb keeps only in-frame clones here, not all; method: immunoSEQ multiplex PCR. Seen here are 25,000 to 30,000 clones, 85% to 90% observed once, and the top ten hold approximately 7.6%. Sequencing input: peripheral blood. All receptors derive from a human donor in a cohort sampled during active COVID-19. Each CDR3 is given with its conserved first and last residue. A D gene is named only where the DNA matches it firmly. For some rows the clone size is stated as once, few or many, or as a class when expanded; others skip it.

clone size,J gene,D gene,V gene,CDR3 protein,CDR3 DNA
few,TRBJ2-3,TRBD1,TRBV6-5,CASTRQGADTQYF,TGTGCCAGCACGAGACAGGGCGCAGATACGCAGTATTTT
-,TRBJ2-7,-,TRBV2,CASSESAGTHF,TGTGCCAGCAGTGAGTCGGCAGGAACCCACTTC
-,TRBJ2-7,-,TRBV28,CATKRTTSGEQYF,TGTGCCACCAAAAGGACTACCTCGGGCGAGCAGTACTTC
-,TRBJ2-5,TRBD1,TRBV14,CASSQDRGRTGVWEETQYF,TGTGCCAGCAGCCAAGATCGCGGACGGACAGGGGTTTGGGAGGAGACCCAGTACTTC
-,TRBJ2-7,-,TRBV7-2,CASSLQGRNYEQYF,TGTGCCAGCAGCCTACAGGGGAGGAACTACGAGCAGTACTTC
-,TRBJ1-2,-,TRBV14,CASSFSDSNYGYTF,TGTGCCAGCAGCTTCTCAGACTCCAACTATGGCTACACCTTC
-,TRBJ1-4,-,TRBV9,CASTRSATNEKLFF,TGTGCCAGCACCCGATCTGCGACTAATGAAAAACTGTTTTTT
-,TRBJ1-4,TRBD1,TRBV2,CASRGQGPENEKLFF,TGTGCCAGCAGGGGACAGGGGCCAGAAAATGAAAAACTGTTTTTT
-,TRBJ1-5,-,TRBV6-6,CATTGLTQPQHF,TGTGCCACCACAGGATTGACTCAGCCCCAGCATTTT
-,TRBJ1-6,-,TRBV15,CATSRGGGVAGSPLHF,TGTGCCACCAGCAGAGGCGGGGGGGTCGCGGGGTCACCCCTCCACTTT
-,TRBJ1-3,TRBD1,TRBV7-2,CASSLVGDSSGNTIYF,TGTGCCAGCAGCTTAGTAGGGGACAGCTCTGGAAACACCATATATTTT
-,TRBJ1-3,-,TRBV4-3,CASSQDWGRSGSTIYF,TGCGCCAGCAGCCAAGATTGGGGGAGGTCTGGAAGCACCATATATTTT
-,TRBJ2-3,TRBD1,TRBV7-6,CASSIGQGYTDTQYF,TGTGCCAGCAGCATAGGACAGGGATACACAGATACGCAGTATTTT
-,TRBJ1-2,-,TRBV9,CASSPFPGVSYGYTF,TGTGCCAGCAGCCCATTTCCAGGGGTCTCCTATGGCTACACCTTC
-,TRBJ2-1,TRBD2,TRBV6-6,CASSPARGLAGYNEQFF,TGTGCCAGCAGTCCCGCCCGGGGACTAGCGGGGTACAATGAGCAGTTCTTC
-,TRBJ1-1,TRBD1,TRBV18,CASSGQGNTEAFF,TGTGCCAGCTCAGGACAGGGGAACACTGAAGCTTTCTTT
-,TRBJ2-1,-,TRBV18,CASSPSRDSFQQFF,TGTGCCAGCTCACCATCCAGAGACAGCTTTCAGCAGTTCTTC
-,TRBJ2-1,TRBD2,TRBV6-5,CASKTGTSFDNEQFF,TGTGCCAGCAAAACCGGGACTAGCTTCGACAATGAGCAGTTCTTC
-,TRBJ2-2,TRBD1,TRBV27,CASQSLGTGGTGELFF,TGTGCCAGCCAGAGCCTCGGGACAGGGGGCACCGGGGAGCTGTTTTTT
-,TRBJ2-7,TRBD2,TRBV7-9,CASSPRGRDYEQYF,TGTGCCAGCAGCCCCCGGGGGAGGGACTACGAGCAGTACTTC
-,TRBJ2-6,TRBD1,TRBV10-3,CAISWGQGRLSGANVLTF,TGTGCCATCAGTTGGGGACAGGGGAGACTCTCTGGGGCCAACGTCCTGACTTTC
-,TRBJ2-1,TRBD2,TRBV28,CASRQGLAGVREQFF,TGTGCCAGCAGGCAGGGACTAGCGGGAGTCCGGGAGCAGTTCTTC
-,TRBJ1-2,TRBD1,TRBV7-9,CASSLSGGTNYGYTF,TGTGCCAGCAGCTTATCAGGGGGAACTAACTATGGCTACACCTTC
few,TRBJ2-1,TRBD2,TRBV24-1,CATSDFGTSGSYNEQFF,TGTGCCACCAGTGATTTTGGGACTAGCGGGAGCTACAATGAGCAGTTCTTC
-,TRBJ1-1,-,TRBV11-3,CASSLDQGTEAFF,TGTGCCAGCAGCTTAGATCAGGGCACTGAAGCTTTCTTT
-,TRBJ1-3,-,TRBV7-8,CASSLDSSGNTIYF,TGTGCCAGCAGCCTGGACAGCTCTGGAAACACCATATATTTT
-,TRBJ2-2,-,TRBV2,CASSEEGINTGELFF,TGTGCCAGCAGTGAAGAGGGGATCAACACCGGGGAGCTGTTTTTT
-,TRBJ2-1,TRBD2,TRBV7-9,CASSLGLAGHYNEQFF,TGTGCCAGCAGCCTTGGACTAGCGGGCCACTACAATGAGCAGTTCTTC